These 22 T cell receptor beta chains came from one sample sequenced in a study of shared clonotypes between healthy human individuals. Repertoires were generated with immunoSEQ multiplex PCR, while TCRdb's copy carries only in-frame clones and drops some. The sample holds fewer than 1 million clones; just over 95% are singletons and the top ten take less than 0.3%. CD45RO-negative CD8 cells positively selected for CCR7 made up the naive population, which excluded terminally differentiated effector memory CD45RA+ cells. The sample was naive CD8+ T cells sorted from blood. These receptors were collected from a man between 25 and 39 years old in good health.

The chain uses TRBV4-1 and TRBJ1-1, with D possibly TRBD1 on 5 matching bases. Trimming took off 1 base at V and 9 bases at J, with 9 bases between the two ends. The CDR3 has 12 residues. Germline values: CDR1 MGHRA, CDR2 YSYEKL. The CDR3: CASSQGDRKAFF. CDR3 DNA sequence: TGCGCCAGCAGCCAAGGGGACCGAAAAGCTTTCTTT.

V gene TRBV27 combines with J gene TRBJ1-5; D not certain. V was clipped by 2 bases and J by 5 bases, with 13 bases between them. The CDR3 spans 15 residues. In germline, CDR1 is MNHEY, CDR2 SMNVEV (reference sequence). The CDR3 loop is CASSLRGFADQPQHF. The CDR3 bases are TGTGCCAGCAGTTTACGGGGATTTGCAGATCAGCCCCAGCATTTT.

The V and J genes are TRBV4-1 and TRBJ2-1, with 8 bases lining up with TRBD2. Germline V gene sequence: CDR1 MGHRA, CDR2 YSYEKL. The ends lost 2 bases at V and 5 bases at J; junction bases unmatched: 14. The CDR3 loop spans 18 amino acids. The CDR3 protein is CASSQKHPAGELHNEQFF. The CDR3 region has the DNA TGCGCCAGCAGCCAAAAACACCCAGCGGGAGAATTGCACAATGAGCAGTTCTTC.

The chain uses TRBV9 and TRBJ2-3; D tentatively reads TRBD1 or TRBD2 (5 bases each). The V end lost 2 bases, the J end lost 0 bases, and 10 bases lay between the germline ends. CDR1 is SGDLS and CDR2 is YYNGEE in the germline V gene. The CDR3 is 15 residues long. The CDR3 spells CASSVDGDSTDTQYF. The CDR3 DNA sequence: TGTGCCAGCAGCGTTGATGGGGACAGCACAGATACGCAGTATTTT.

A single count supports this clone. The chain is built from TRBV29-1 and TRBJ2-1; 8 bases map to TRBD1. The germline V gene has CDR1 SQVTM and CDR2 ANQGSEA. V dropped 3 bases and J dropped 3; count of bases not matched to a gene: 7. There are 15 residues in the CDR3. The CDR3 here is CSVEGTGPRYNEQFF. The CDR3 nucleotides read TGCAGCGTTGAGGGGACAGGCCCCCGCTACAATGAGCAGTTCTTC.

This chain joins TRBV4-3 and TRBJ2-7; no reliable D call. V lost 0 bases and J lost 5, with 11 bases in between. Germline CDR1 LGHNA, CDR2 YSLEER. The length of the CDR3 is 14 residues. As DNA, the CDR3 is TGCGCCAGCAGCCAAGATGGCCCTGGTGACGAGCAGTACTTC. Protein: CASSQDGPGDEQYF.

The J gene is TRBJ1-4, the V gene TRBV30; no clear D. Germline V gene data show CDR1 as GTSNPN and CDR2 as SVGIG (reference sequence). The CDR3 loop spans 12 amino acids. The V gene lost 8 bases and the J gene lost 7 bases, with 14 bases spanning the gap. CDR3: CAAGWEVEKLFF. CDR3 bases: TGTGCCGCCGGGTGGGAGGTTGAAAAACTGTTTTTT.

The chain joins TRBV5-6 to TRBJ2-1; unclear D gene. This CDR3 contains 15 residues. The germline V gene encodes CDR1 SGHDT and CDR2 YYEEEE. Between the trimmed V and J ends, which lost 0 bases and 1 base, there was a span of 8 bases. CDR3 protein: CASSLAGVSYNEQFF. DNA for the CDR3: TGTGCCAGCAGCTTGGCTGGCGTTTCCTACAATGAGCAGTTCTTC.

The gene calls are TRBV2 and TRBJ1-5, with 7 bases aligning to TRBD1. CDR3 size: 16 residues. The J segment lost 0 bases and the V segment lost 6 bases, leaving 8 bases of the junction unmatched. Germline V CDR1 and CDR2: SNHLY, FYNNEI. The CDR3 nucleotides read TGTGCCAGCAGCCTCGGGACAGAATATAGCAATCAGCCCCAGCATTTT. Encoded protein: CASSLGTEYSNQPQHF.

V is TRBV4-1 and J is TRBJ1-5; no reliable D call. V was shortened by 1 base and J by 6 bases, with 10 bases between the two germline ends. The CDR3 has 14 residues. Germline CDR1 is MGHRA and CDR2 is YSYEKL. CDR3 protein: CASSQGRFGQPQHF. The CDR3 region has the DNA TGCGCCAGCAGCCAAGGACGGTTTGGTCAGCCCCAGCATTTT.

J is TRBJ2-5 and V is TRBV14, with 7 bases identical to TRBD2. V shed 1 base and J 5 bases; nucleotides not matched to a gene: 7. The CDR3 totals 15 residues. CDR1 SGHDN and CDR2 FVKESK come from the germline V gene. The CDR3 coding sequence is TGTGCCAGCAGCCAAGCGGGACTATGGCGGGAGACCCAGTACTTC. Translating gives CASSQAGLWRETQYF.

This clone came up once. The chain is built from TRBV5-4 and TRBJ2-2; D remains unclear. The germline V and J ends were trimmed by 1 base and 8 bases, with 6 bases remaining between them. Germline V CDR1 and CDR2: SGHNT, YYREEE (reference sequence). This CDR3 contains 12 residues. CDR3: CASSLLLGELFF. Here the CDR3 DNA reads TGTGCCAGCAGCTTGCTTCTTGGGGAGCTGTTTTTT.

The chain recombines TRBV29-1 with TRBJ1-4, with 7 nucleotides matching TRBD1. Per germline, CDR1 SQVTM and CDR2 ANQGSEA. The CDR3 totals 13 residues. J gave up 5 bases and V 6 bases, and 6 bases lay outside the gene matches. The CDR3 DNA is TGCAGCGTCGCCGGGACAGAAAATGAAAAACTGTTTTTT. Translating gives CSVAGTENEKLFF.

The chain joins TRBV7-9 to TRBJ2-7, with a tentative D call TRBD1 (6 bases). Trimming cost V 5 bases and J 0 bases, with 17 bases left between them. Germline V gene sequence: CDR1 SEHNR, CDR2 FQNEAQ (reference sequence). The CDR3 loop spans 16 amino acids. The CDR3 loop is CASSGMGTLYSYEQYF. The CDR3 nucleotides are TGTGCCAGCAGCGGGATGGGGACACTGTACTCCTACGAGCAGTACTTC.

The rearrangement links TRBV11-3 to TRBJ2-1, with 8 bases fitting TRBD1. Germline V gives CDR1 SGHNT, CDR2 YENEEA. The CDR3 contains 15 residues. Trimming at V came to 3 bases and at J to 9 bases, leaving 10 bases not matched to a gene. This CDR3 reads CASSFGQGAQIEQFF. The CDR3 DNA reads as TGTGCCAGCAGCTTTGGTCAGGGGGCGCAGATTGAGCAGTTCTTC.

The gene calls are TRBV4-2 and TRBJ2-1; TRBD1 matches 12 bases. The CDR3 consists of 18 residues. Germline V CDR1 and CDR2: LGHNA, YNFKEQ. Trimming cost V 4 bases and J 7 bases; bases outside gene matches: 14. The CDR3 is CASSPLVSGDRGRNEQFF. CDR3 coding DNA: TGTGCCAGCAGCCCTCTGGTCTCGGGGGACAGGGGGCGGAATGAGCAGTTCTTC.

The V gene is TRBV11-1, the J gene TRBJ1-1; D may be TRBD1 (6 bases). Trimming stripped 2 bases from V and 5 bases from J, with 12 bases between. The CDR3 spans 14 residues. From germline, CDR1 is SGHAT and CDR2 FQDESV (reference sequence). The CDR3 loop is CASSLNRVMTEAFF. Here the CDR3 DNA reads TGTGCCAGCAGCTTAAACAGGGTGATGACTGAAGCTTTCTTT.

The chain recombines TRBV27 with TRBJ1-2, with TRBD1 identical over 10 bases. J was trimmed by 6 bases and V by 4 bases; bases with no gene match: 8. Looked up from germline, CDR1 is MNHEY and CDR2 is SMNVEV (reference sequence). CDR3 length: 15 residues. This CDR3 is CASSSLLGTGDGYTF. CDR3 coding DNA: TGTGCCAGCAGTTCGCTGCTGGGGACAGGGGATGGCTACACCTTC.

The chain combines TRBV5-4 with TRBJ2-7, with 9 bases fitting TRBD1. Trimming cost V 2 bases and J 3 bases; bases outside gene matches: 3. Per the germline V gene, CDR1 is SGHNT and CDR2 is YYREEE (reference sequence). The CDR3 is 14 residues long. The CDR3 bases are TGTGCCAGCAGCTTAGGGACAGGGAACTACGAGCAGTACTTC. It is translated as CASSLGTGNYEQYF.

As to this clone: Additional DNA sequences in this sample encode the identical CDR3. This rearrangement joins TRBV5-1 to TRBJ2-7, with D perhaps TRBD1 (6 bases). Germline loops: CDR1 SGHRS, CDR2 YFSETQ. Trimming left V 7 bases short and J 0 bases short, with 11 bases between. The CDR3 has 13 residues. DNA for the CDR3: TGCGCCAGCTGGGGGCAGTCCTCCTACGAGCAGTACTTC. Encoded protein: CASWGQSSYEQYF.

This clone was observed once. The V and J genes are TRBV29-1 and TRBJ2-7; D assignment may be TRBD1 or TRBD2 (5 bases each). Germline assignment: CDR1 SQVTM and CDR2 ANQGSEA. CDR3 size: 14 residues. V lost 3 bases and J 4 bases, leaving 16 bases between the germline ends. The CDR3 here is CSVEGELGRYEQYF. DNA for the CDR3: TGCAGCGTTGAGGGGGAACTAGGAAGATACGAGCAGTACTTC.

This clone was seen just once. The chain recombines TRBV4-1 with TRBJ2-7; possible D gene TRBD2, 6 bases. The CDR3 sequence is 14 residues long. Trimming removed 2 bases at V and 2 bases at J, with 10 bases between. CDR1 is MGHRA, CDR2 YSYEKL, per germline. CDR3 residues: CASSQISGAYEQYF. The CDR3 DNA sequence: TGCGCCAGCAGCCAAATTAGCGGAGCCTACGAGCAGTACTTC.